Below, 16 T cell receptor beta chains from the same sample are listed, as sequenced in a study of blood T cell repertoires in COVID-19. Sequencing used immunoSEQ multiplex PCR; TCRdb keeps in-frame clones, though not all of them. The repertoire has some 200,000 clones, around 94% of them found once; the top ten carry 0.6% to 0.8%. Sequencing was carried out using peripheral blood. The source is a man aged 30-40 years with COVID-19, enrolled during active disease.

The rearrangement uses TRBV5-5 and TRBJ1-4; possibly TRBD1 for D (5 bases). The CDR3 sequence is 16 residues long. Germline lookup yields CDR1 SGHKS and CDR2 YYEKEE (reference sequence). The germline V and J ends were trimmed by 0 bases and 3 bases, with 12 bases remaining between them. This CDR3 is CASSLGRGQANEKLFF. In DNA, the CDR3 is TGTGCCAGCAGCTTGGGAAGGGGCCAGGCTAATGAAAAACTGTTTTTT.

J is TRBJ2-7 and V is TRBV19, with D tentatively TRBD2 (6 bases). V lost 1 base to trimming and J lost 3 bases, with 13 bases between them. Germline V gene data show CDR1 as LNHDA and CDR2 as SQIVND (reference sequence). The CDR3 has 15 amino acids. The CDR3 nucleotides are TGTGCCAGTAGTATAGGTGGTAGCGGACTCTACGAGCAGTACTTC. The encoded protein is CASSIGGSGLYEQYF.

J is TRBJ2-5 and V is TRBV11-2; 10 bases fit TRBD2. Germline lookup yields CDR1 SGHAT and CDR2 FQNNGV. J lost 3 bases, V lost 3 bases, and 1 base had no gene match. The CDR3 runs 14 residues. The CDR3 loop reads CASSFGTSEETQYF. CDR3 nucleotides: TGTGCCAGCAGCTTTGGGACTAGCGAAGAGACCCAGTACTTC.

This clone appeared once. V and J are TRBV6-1 and TRBJ1-1; the D gene is possibly TRBD1 (5 bases). V dropped 0 bases and J dropped 1 base, with 12 bases sitting between them. The germline CDR1 and CDR2 sequences are MNHNS and SASEGT. The CDR3 sequence is 16 residues long. The CDR3: CASSEAAGGANTEAFF. Written as DNA, the CDR3 is TGTGCCAGCAGTGAAGCTGCGGGAGGGGCGAACACTGAAGCTTTCTTT.

In its sample, this clone was seen once. The gene calls are TRBV15 and TRBJ1-5, with 9 bases identical to TRBD1. The CDR3 has 16 amino acids. V dropped 3 bases and J dropped 3; count of bases not matched to a gene: 6. CDR1 and CDR2 (germline): LNHNV, YYDKDF (reference sequence). For the CDR3, the DNA is TGTGCCACCAGCAGTCGGACAGGGGCGTTCAATCAGCCCCAGCATTTT. Encoded protein: CATSSRTGAFNQPQHF.

The V and J genes are TRBV11-2 and TRBJ1-1, with TRBD1 identical over 8 bases. CDR3 size: 19 residues. V lost 3 bases to trimming and J lost 3 bases; unmatched junction nucleotides: 18. CDR1 and CDR2 (germline): SGHAT, FQNNGV. The CDR3 protein is CASSLGTGPSRGEDTEAFF. The DNA for the CDR3 is TGTGCCAGCAGCTTGGGGACAGGACCATCCCGGGGGGAGGACACTGAAGCTTTCTTT.

The chain employs TRBV2 and TRBJ1-1; no clear D gene. This CDR3 comprises 12 residues. Trimming took off 6 bases at V and 5 bases at J, with 10 bases between the two ends. Germline V CDR1 and CDR2: SNHLY, FYNNEI. CDR3 region: CASSVMATEAFF. Written as DNA, the CDR3 is TGTGCCAGCAGCGTTATGGCTACTGAAGCTTTCTTT.

The genes are TRBV3-1 (or the pseudogene TRBV3-2) and TRBJ2-7; D is uncertain. Germline-derived CDR1 and CDR2 are LGHDT and YNNKEL (reference sequence). The CDR3 consists of 13 residues. V lost 3 bases and J lost 1, with 7 bases in between. For the CDR3, the DNA is TGTGCCAGCAGCCAGGAGTTTTCCTACGAGCAGTACTTC. Encoded protein: CASSQEFSYEQYF.

The chain recombines TRBV5-1 with TRBJ1-2; 7 bases fit TRBD1. The germline V gene encodes CDR1 SGHRS and CDR2 YFSETQ. The CDR3 covers 14 residues. Unmatched junction bases numbered 9, after V lost 4 bases and J lost 6 bases. The CDR3 reads CASSTPTGEDGYTF. As DNA, the CDR3 is TGCGCCAGCAGCACCCCAACAGGGGAGGATGGCTACACCTTC.

The chain carries TRBV12-5 and TRBJ1-6; 7 positions match TRBD1. J lost 2 bases, V lost 3 bases, and 1 base had no gene match. From germline, CDR1 is LGHNT and CDR2 FRNRAP. The CDR3 is 15 residues long. The DNA for the CDR3 is TGTGCTAGTGGTTTTGGGACAGCCTATAATTCACCCCTCCACTTT. Its protein is CASGFGTAYNSPLHF. Combining the CDR3 with reference TRBV12-5 and TRBJ1-6 gives the whole variable domain DARVTQTPRHKVTEMGQEVTMRCQPILGHNTVFWYRQTMMQGLELLAYFRNRAPLDDSGMPKDRFSAEMPDATLATLKIQPSEPRDSAVYFCASGFGTAYNSPLHFGNGTRLTVT.

The table lists this clone with a count of one. V usage is TRBV9 and J usage is TRBJ1-1, with D possibly being TRBD1 (6 bases). CDR1 is SGDLS, CDR2 YYNGEE, per germline. The length of the CDR3 is 16 residues. V was trimmed by 5 bases and J by 1 base, leaving 18 bases between them. Written as DNA, the CDR3 is TGTGCCAGCAGTCTGGGAGTGGGACAAGAGAACACTGAAGCTTTCTTT. Its translation: CASSLGVGQENTEAFF.

CDR3 amino acids: CASSEAPTALTGYTF. The CDR3 DNA reads TGTGCCAGCAGTGAAGCTCCGACAGCTCTAACGGGCTACACCTTC. The chain combines TRBV2 with TRBJ1-2; the D gene is possibly TRBD1 (5 bases). The CDR3 spans 15 residues. Trimming pared 0 bases from V and 8 bases from J, leaving 16 bases between. The germline gives CDR1 SNHLY, CDR2 FYNNEI.

This chain connects TRBV27 to TRBJ1-3, with 9 bases matching TRBD1. Germline loops: CDR1 MNHEY, CDR2 SMNVEV (reference sequence). This CDR3 region has 15 residues. J was trimmed by 6 bases and V by 5 bases; bases with no gene match: 8. The CDR3 nucleotides read TGTGCCAGCAGTCCCGAGGGACAGGGTCTAAACACCATATATTTT. As protein: CASSPEGQGLNTIYF.

This chain uses TRBV6-5 with TRBJ2-7; D is possibly TRBD2 (6 bases). The CDR3 has 12 residues. CDR1 and CDR2 (germline): MNHEY, SVGAGI. V dropped 6 bases and J dropped 6 bases, with 12 bases sitting between them. CDR3 sequence: CASRKKEGEQYF. Written as DNA, the CDR3 is TGTGCCAGCAGGAAAAAGGAGGGCGAGCAGTACTTC.

This chain uses TRBV5-1 with TRBJ2-3, with 7 positions matching TRBD1. This CDR3 is built from 14 residues. Germline loops: CDR1 SGHRS, CDR2 YFSETQ. V shed 4 bases, J shed 6 bases, and the junction held 8 bases outside the gene matches. CDR3 nucleotide sequence: TGCGCCAGCAGCAATGACAGGGTTGCCGATACGCAGTATTTT. It is translated as CASSNDRVADTQYF.

This chain joins TRBV4-1 and TRBJ1-5, with a weak D call TRBD1 (5 bases). The CDR3 contains 15 residues. Germline V gives CDR1 MGHRA, CDR2 YSYEKL. V was shortened by 0 bases and J by 6 bases, with 12 bases between the two germline ends. Here the CDR3 reads CASSQDGGALQPQHF. The CDR3 DNA reads TGCGCCAGCAGCCAAGATGGAGGGGCGCTTCAGCCCCAGCATTTT.